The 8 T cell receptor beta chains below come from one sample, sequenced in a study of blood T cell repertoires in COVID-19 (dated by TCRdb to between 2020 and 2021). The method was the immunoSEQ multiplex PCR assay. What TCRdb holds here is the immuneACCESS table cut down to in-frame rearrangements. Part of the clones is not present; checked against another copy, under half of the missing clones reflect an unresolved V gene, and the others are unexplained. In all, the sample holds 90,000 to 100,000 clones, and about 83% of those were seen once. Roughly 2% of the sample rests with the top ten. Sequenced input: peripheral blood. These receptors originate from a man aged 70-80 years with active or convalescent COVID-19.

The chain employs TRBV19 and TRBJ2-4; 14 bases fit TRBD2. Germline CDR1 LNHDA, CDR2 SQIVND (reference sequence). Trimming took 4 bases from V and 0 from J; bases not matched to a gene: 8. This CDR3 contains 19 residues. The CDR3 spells CASSTGTSGGFLAKNIQYF. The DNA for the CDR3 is TGTGCCAGTAGTACCGGGACTAGCGGGGGCTTCTTAGCCAAAAACATTCAGTACTTC.

CDR3 protein: CASSPRIRQGGGGTDTQYF. DNA of the CDR3: TGTGCCAGCTCACCAAGGATCAGGCAGGGTGGCGGAGGCACAGATACGCAGTATTTT. This chain joins TRBV18 and TRBJ2-3; D perhaps matches TRBD1 (5 bases). V was cut by 2 bases and J by 1 base, with 22 bases left in between. CDR1 and CDR2 from the germline V gene are KGHSH and LQKENI. The CDR3 runs 19 residues.

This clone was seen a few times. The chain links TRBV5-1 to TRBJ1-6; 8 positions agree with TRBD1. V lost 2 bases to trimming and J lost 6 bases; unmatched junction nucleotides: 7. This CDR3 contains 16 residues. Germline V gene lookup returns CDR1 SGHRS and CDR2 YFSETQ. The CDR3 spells CASSLSRGQINSPLHF. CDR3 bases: TGCGCCAGCAGCTTATCCAGGGGGCAGATTAATTCACCCCTCCACTTT.

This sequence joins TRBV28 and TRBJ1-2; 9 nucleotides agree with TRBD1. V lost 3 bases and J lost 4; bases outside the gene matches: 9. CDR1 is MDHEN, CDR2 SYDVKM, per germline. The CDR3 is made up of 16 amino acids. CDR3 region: CASSFSPGQGFYGYTF. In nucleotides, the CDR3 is TGTGCCAGCAGTTTCTCCCCCGGACAGGGGTTCTATGGCTACACCTTC.

CDR3: CASSRGDSNQPQHF. In DNA, the CDR3 is TGTGCCAGCAGTCGTGGAGATAGCAATCAGCCCCAGCATTTT. The chain recombines TRBV6-5 with TRBJ1-5; D unclear. Trimming left V 5 bases short and J 0 bases short, with 8 bases between. CDR1 MNHEY and CDR2 SVGAGI come from the germline V gene. CDR3 size: 14 residues.

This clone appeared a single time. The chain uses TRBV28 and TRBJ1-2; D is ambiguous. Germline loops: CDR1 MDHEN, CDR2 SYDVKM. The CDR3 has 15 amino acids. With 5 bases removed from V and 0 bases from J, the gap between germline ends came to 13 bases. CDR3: CASSMGGAANYGYTF. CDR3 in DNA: TGTGCCAGCAGTATGGGAGGCGCAGCTAACTATGGCTACACCTTC.

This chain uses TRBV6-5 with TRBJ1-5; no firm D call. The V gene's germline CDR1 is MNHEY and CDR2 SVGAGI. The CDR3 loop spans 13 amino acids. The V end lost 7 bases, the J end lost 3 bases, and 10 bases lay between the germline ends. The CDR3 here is CASNLQTNQPQHF. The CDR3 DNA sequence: TGTGCCAGCAATTTACAGACCAATCAGCCCCAGCATTTT.

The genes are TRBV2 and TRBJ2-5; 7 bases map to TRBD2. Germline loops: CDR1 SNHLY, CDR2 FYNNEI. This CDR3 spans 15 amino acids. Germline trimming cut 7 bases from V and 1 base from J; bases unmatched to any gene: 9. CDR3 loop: CASMGGASFQETQYF. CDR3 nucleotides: TGTGCCAGCATGGGAGGGGCTAGCTTCCAAGAGACCCAGTACTTC.